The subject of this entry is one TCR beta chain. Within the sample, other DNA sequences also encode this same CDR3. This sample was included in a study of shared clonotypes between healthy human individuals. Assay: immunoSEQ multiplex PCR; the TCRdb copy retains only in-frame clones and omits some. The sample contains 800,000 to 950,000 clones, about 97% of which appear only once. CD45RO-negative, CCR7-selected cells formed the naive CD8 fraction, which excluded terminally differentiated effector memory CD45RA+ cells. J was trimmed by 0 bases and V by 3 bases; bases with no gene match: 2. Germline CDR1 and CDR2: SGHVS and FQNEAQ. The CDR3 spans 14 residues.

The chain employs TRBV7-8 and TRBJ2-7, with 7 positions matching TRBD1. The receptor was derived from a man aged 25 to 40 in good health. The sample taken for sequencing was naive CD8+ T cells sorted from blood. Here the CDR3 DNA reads TGTGCCAGCAGCTTGACAGGGACCTCCTACGAGCAGTACTTC. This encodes CASSLTGTSYEQYF.